The rows below give T cell receptor beta chains drawn from one sample of a study of identical twins. MiXCR was run by TCRdb on the 5' RACE reads, yielding one entry per CDR3 protein. The table has about 240,000 distinct CDR3 sequences, over 9.5% seen once; the top ten hold about 3.9%. These data were also filed under a second study, of yellow fever vaccine responses in identical twins.

The sample consisted of memory (CD45RO+) T cells sorted from blood. The receptors were gathered from a young woman in good health. The CDR3 runs from the conserved cysteine through the conserved F or W. The order of the fields is V gene, D gene, J gene, CDR3 protein. A D gene is named only where the DNA matches it firmly.

V: TRBV9; D: TRBD2; J: TRBJ2-3; CDR3: CASSATSGVTDTQYF
V: TRBV20-1; D: TRBD2; J: TRBJ2-1; CDR3: CSARAGGATEEQFF
V: TRBV7-2; D: TRBD2; J: TRBJ2-1; CDR3: CASSLVLAGYNEQFF
V: TRBV3-1; D: NA; J: TRBJ2-1; CDR3: CASSQRGGVSHNEQFF
V: TRBV4-2; D: TRBD2; J: TRBJ2-2; CDR3: CASSLFLLAGERTGELFF
V: TRBV27; D: TRBD2; J: TRBJ2-7; CDR3: CASSSRTSGRPSSYEQYF
V: TRBV7-2; D: NA; J: TRBJ2-4; CDR3: CASSLGAVNIQYF
V: TRBV20-1; D: NA; J: TRBJ1-5; CDR3: CSARDGAGTFNQPQHF
V: TRBV28; D: NA; J: TRBJ1-3; CDR3: CASSSPGRKGNTIYF
V: TRBV9; D: NA; J: TRBJ2-5; CDR3: CASSVGREERETQYF
V: TRBV6-2/TRBV6-3; D: NA; J: TRBJ2-1; CDR3: CASSRQPQTTNEQFF
V: TRBV10-3; D: NA; J: TRBJ2-3; CDR3: CATKVGAPDTQYF
V: TRBV6-2/TRBV6-3; D: NA; J: TRBJ2-5; CDR3: CASTRSVRLPNQETQYF
V: TRBV7-7; D: TRBD1; J: TRBJ2-2; CDR3: CASSRQGATGELFF
V: TRBV6-1; D: NA; J: TRBJ1-1; CDR3: CASSANMNTEAFF
V: TRBV7-2; D: NA; J: TRBJ2-3; CDR3: CASSTDAYTQYF
V: TRBV10-3; D: NA; J: TRBJ2-2; CDR3: CAISVSSGRNTGELFF
V: TRBV27; D: NA; J: TRBJ2-1; CDR3: CASSSLGTYNEQFF
V: TRBV3-1; D: NA; J: TRBJ2-2; CDR3: CASSLTFTGELFF
V: TRBV7-2; D: NA; J: TRBJ2-7; CDR3: CASSPQYEQYF
V: TRBV5-1; D: NA; J: TRBJ1-6; CDR3: CASSRLSGMSSPLHF
V: TRBV6-1; D: NA; J: TRBJ2-3; CDR3: CASSRPGVQASTDTQYF
V: TRBV12-3/TRBV12-4; D: TRBD2; J: TRBJ2-7; CDR3: CASSSGLAGVYEQYF
V: TRBV5-1; D: TRBD1; J: TRBJ1-2; CDR3: CASSLAGTGNGYTF
V: TRBV29-1; D: TRBD2; J: TRBJ2-1; CDR3: CSVAGTRDAGVHNEQFF
V: TRBV7-6; D: TRBD1; J: TRBJ2-3; CDR3: CASSLDRVPSDTQYF
V: TRBV5-1; D: NA; J: TRBJ2-5; CDR3: CASSPQSRTGQETQYF
V: TRBV15; D: NA; J: TRBJ2-3; CDR3: CATSKSINGAATDTQYF
V: TRBV7-2; D: TRBD2; J: TRBJ2-3; CDR3: CASSQTGLAVTDTQYF
V: TRBV14; D: TRBD2; J: TRBJ2-3; CDR3: CASSHPSGREDTQYF
V: TRBV4-3; D: TRBD2; J: TRBJ2-1; CDR3: CASSRAGGAPFF
V: TRBV11-1; D: TRBD2; J: TRBJ2-3; CDR3: CASSHRRLAGGKTDTQYF
V: TRBV4-2; D: TRBD1; J: TRBJ2-5; CDR3: CASSQGTGSEQTQYF
V: TRBV6-1; D: NA; J: TRBJ2-6; CDR3: CASSRGRTSSGANVLTF
V: TRBV5-1; D: TRBD1; J: TRBJ1-2; CDR3: CASSFWTGTGPYTF
V: TRBV21-1; D: NA; J: TRBJ2-3; CDR3: CASSRGTRRHTQYF
V: TRBV24-1; D: TRBD2; J: TRBJ2-5; CDR3: CATSGGAGTLQETQYF
V: TRBV6-1; D: NA; J: TRBJ1-1; CDR3: CASGDPGGTEAFF
V: TRBV5-4; D: TRBD1; J: TRBJ1-2; CDR3: CASSLEFGQGIDGYTF
V: TRBV12-3/TRBV12-4; D: TRBD2; J: TRBJ2-2; CDR3: CASRTRGGSNTGELFF
V: TRBV20-1; D: TRBD1; J: TRBJ1-4; CDR3: CSAFQGQTGGEKLFF
V: TRBV20-1; D: TRBD1; J: TRBJ2-7; CDR3: CSATENRGRSYEQYF
V: TRBV24-1; D: TRBD1; J: TRBJ1-5; CDR3: CATSDSGQGSNQPQHF
V: TRBV6-1; D: TRBD1; J: TRBJ2-7; CDR3: CASSHQPDRGGYEQYF
V: TRBV6-1; D: NA; J: TRBJ1-6; CDR3: CASRGGQISSYNSPLHF
V: TRBV6-2/TRBV6-3; D: TRBD1; J: TRBJ2-1; CDR3: CASSYYEGAVNEQFF
V: TRBV2; D: NA; J: TRBJ2-2; CDR3: CASSDWVSNTGELFF
V: TRBV30; D: NA; J: TRBJ1-2; CDR3: CAWRTSSRYGYTF
V: TRBV2; D: NA; J: TRBJ2-5; CDR3: CASTPGLQETQYF
V: TRBV3-1; D: NA; J: TRBJ1-1; CDR3: CASSLIGRGSTEAFF
V: TRBV12-3/TRBV12-4; D: TRBD2; J: TRBJ2-3; CDR3: CASSLRLAGGGRSPDTQYF
V: TRBV10-3; D: NA; J: TRBJ1-1; CDR3: CAISESGQGLTEAFF
V: TRBV2; D: NA; J: TRBJ2-5; CDR3: CASSEYTTQETQYF
V: TRBV28; D: TRBD2; J: TRBJ2-3; CDR3: CACSTLADRSTDTQYF
V: TRBV7-2; D: TRBD1; J: TRBJ2-7; CDR3: CASSLASGQGRSYEQYF
V: TRBV6-1; D: TRBD2; J: TRBJ2-3; CDR3: CASSEFTSGSGTDTQYF
V: TRBV2; D: NA; J: TRBJ1-4; CDR3: CASTALLTNEKLFF
V: TRBV30; D: TRBD1; J: TRBJ2-5; CDR3: CAWSVGPLDRGGKTQYF
V: TRBV7-2; D: NA; J: TRBJ2-2; CDR3: CASSLQGVGIATGELFF